This TCR beta chain derives from a study of blood T cell repertoires in COVID-19. Study summary: The cDNA or gDNA used as material had been derived from T cells, B-cell-depleted T cells, or PBMCs.

Cohort 3 donors were reported recovered after two negative PCRs, clearance, or symptom resolution. As originally analysed: How many nucleated cells were present was estimated from reference gene primer amplification. TCRdb's copy holds only in-frame clones and misses some; the assay was immunoSEQ multiplex PCR. V and J calls and clone size come straight from that table; D and trimming were deduced from the DNA. The table shows about 130,000 clones, with about 86% occurring only once. The count of this clone is one. The TCR comes from a woman between 50 and 59 years old who had recovered from COVID-19. Input material: PBMCs or T cells enriched from blood (not recorded which).

CDR3 region: CASSITGVAEAFF. DNA for the CDR3: TGTGCCAGTAGTATAACAGGGGTTGCTGAAGCTTTCTTT. The V and J genes are TRBV19 and TRBJ1-1; TRBD1 aligns across 7 bases. The length of the CDR3 is 13 residues. J gave up 6 bases and V 2 bases, and 3 bases lay outside the gene matches. CDR1 LNHDA and CDR2 SQIVND come from the germline V gene (reference sequence).